Below, 22 T cell receptor beta chains from the same sample are listed, as sequenced in a study of blood T cells in healthy people across ages. PCR was performed a second time for about 7 to 11 cycles using a sample-barcoded 5' primer and a J-beta primer mix. TCRdb redid the calling of the 5' RACE reads with MiXCR, one entry per CDR3 protein. Of 800,000 or so distinct CDR3 sequences listed, just under 25% are singletons. These sequences were also reported in another study, on T cells of mothers and their children.

Source material: blood. These TCRs come from a boy between 10 and 17 years old in good health.

This clonotype has a handful of counts. The chain recombines TRBV6-5 with TRBJ2-7, with 7 bases identical to TRBD2. The CDR3 consists of 18 residues. The V gene's germline CDR1 is MNHEY and CDR2 SVGAGI. J gave up 3 bases and V 0 bases, and 14 bases lay outside the gene matches. In DNA form, the CDR3 reads TGTGCCAGCAGTTACTCGATTCCTCTAGCGGACGACAACTACGAGCAGTACTTC. Amino acid sequence: CASSYSIPLADDNYEQYF.

This clonotype has only a few counts. The CDR3 sequence: CASSVVAGVGNEQFF. Here the CDR3 DNA reads TGTGCCAGCAGCGTAGTGGCAGGGGTGGGCAATGAGCAGTTCTTC. The V call is TRBV9, the J call TRBJ2-1, with a weak D call TRBD1 (6 bases). The germline gives CDR1 SGDLS, CDR2 YYNGEE. V lost 0 bases and J 6 bases, leaving 13 bases between the germline ends. This CDR3 is built from 15 residues.

This clonotype was observed a handful of times. This chain connects TRBV9 to TRBJ2-1; D is ambiguous. The CDR3 has 16 amino acids. V lost 0 bases and J 0 bases, leaving 10 bases between the germline ends. Germline V gene lookup returns CDR1 SGDLS and CDR2 YYNGEE. In nucleotides, the CDR3 is TGTGCCAGCAGCGTAGCCGATATGTCCTCCTACAATGAGCAGTTCTTC. Translation: CASSVADMSSYNEQFF. Full variable domain (rest looked up from reference TRBV9 and TRBJ2-1): DSGVTQTPKHLITATGQRVTLRCSPRSGDLSVYWYQQSLDQGLQFLIQYYNGEERAKGNILERFSAQQFPDLHSELNLSSLELGDSALYFCASSVADMSSYNEQFFGPGTRLTVL.

This clonotype was counted between two and nine times. The V and J genes are TRBV5-6 and TRBJ2-4; D perhaps matches TRBD2 (5 bases). Germline assignment: CDR1 SGHDT and CDR2 YYEEEE. The CDR3 sequence is 17 residues long. Trimming removed 4 bases from V and 0 bases from J, with 17 bases in between. The CDR3 reads CASSRGVLVVAKNIQYF. In DNA form, the CDR3 reads TGTGCCAGCAGCCGGGGAGTGCTGGTGGTAGCCAAAAACATTCAGTACTTC. Filled out from reference TRBV5-6 and TRBJ2-4, the complete variable domain reads DAGVTQSPTHLIKTRGQQVTLRCSPKSGHDTVSWYQQALGQGPQFIFQYYEEEERQRGNFPDRFSGHQFPNYSSELNVNALLLGDSALYLCASSRGVLVVAKNIQYFGAGTRLSVL.

This clonotype turned up a few times. The chain is built from TRBV15 and TRBJ2-6; TRBD2 is a possible D gene (5 bases). The V gene's germline CDR1 is LNHNV and CDR2 YYDKDF (reference sequence). The CDR3 sequence is 15 residues long. The V end was cut by 4 bases, the J end by 0 bases, with 7 bases between. The CDR3 DNA reads TGTGCCACCAGCATCCGGGGCTCTGGGGCCAACGTCCTGACTTTC. This gives the protein CATSIRGSGANVLTF.

This clonotype was counted between two and nine times. The chain carries TRBV9 and TRBJ2-7; 10 bases are shared with TRBD2. This CDR3 has 14 residues. The V gene end was trimmed by 0 bases and the J gene end by 7 bases; junction bases not matched to a gene: 4. Germline V lookup: CDR1 SGDLS, CDR2 YYNGEE. The CDR3 DNA sequence: TGTGCCAGCAGCGTAGGCCAGCGGGAGGGTGAGCAGTACTTC. Protein product: CASSVGQREGEQYF.

This clonotype came up a few times. The V call is TRBV18, the J call TRBJ2-2; tentatively, D is TRBD1 (5 bases). Per the germline V gene, CDR1 is KGHSH and CDR2 is LQKENI. CDR3 length: 15 residues. Between the trimmed V and J ends, which lost 8 bases and 6 bases, there was a span of 19 bases. The CDR3 region is CASHHRQLNPGELFF. As DNA, the CDR3 is TGTGCCAGCCACCATAGACAGTTGAATCCCGGGGAGCTGTTTTTT.

V and J are TRBV27 and TRBJ1-2; D is perhaps TRBD1 (5 bases). The CDR3 is 15 residues long. Trimming stripped 0 bases from V and 5 bases from J, with 13 bases between. CDR1 is MNHEY, CDR2 SMNVEV, per germline (reference sequence). This CDR3 reads CASSLSRGLPYGYTF. The CDR3 nucleotides read TGTGCCAGCAGTTTATCGCGGGGACTCCCTTATGGCTACACCTTC.

Notes on this clonotype: An end of the junction does not agree with germline; a read error may underlie this. The chain has TRBV4-1 and TRBJ2-1; 8 nucleotides match TRBD2. The CDR3 is 15 amino acids. Per the germline V gene, CDR1 is MGHRA and CDR2 is YSYEKL. In DNA form, the CDR3 reads TGCGCCAGCAGACAAGATAGCGGGGTTTACAATGAGCAGTTCTTC. It encodes CASRQDSGVYNEQFF.

V gene TRBV20-1 combines with J gene TRBJ2-2; TRBD2 is a possible D gene (7 bases). The CDR3 consists of 14 residues. Germline CDR1 DFQATT, CDR2 SNEGSKA (reference sequence). Trimming took off 6 bases at V and 6 bases at J, with 17 bases between the two ends. CDR3 sequence (DNA): TGCAGTGCCAGACGGGGGGCGAAGGCCGGGGAGCTGTTTTTT. It yields the protein CSARRGAKAGELFF.

The J gene is TRBJ2-2, the V gene TRBV4-3; 9 nucleotides match TRBD1. The germline CDR1 and CDR2 sequences are LGHNA and YSLEER. The ends lost 1 base at V and 3 bases at J; junction bases unmatched: 9. CDR3 length equals 18 residues. CDR3 sequence reads: CASSQGTRTGEDTGELFF. CDR3 nucleotides: TGCGCCAGCAGCCAAGGGACCCGGACAGGGGAGGACACCGGGGAGCTGTTTTTT.

The chain recombines TRBV12-3 or TRBV12-4 with TRBJ2-5; D remains unclear. The DNA end is more similar to TRBJ2-1, so the J call may be wrong. There are 11 residues in the CDR3. CDR3 residues: CASSLFEEQFF. The CDR3, as DNA: TGTGCCAGCAGTTTGTTTGAGGAGCAGTTCTTC.

This chain's CDR3 is CASTQAERAGLYNEQFF. CDR3 bases: TGCGCCAGCACGCAAGCGGAAAGAGCAGGGTTGTACAATGAGCAGTTCTTC. V gene TRBV4-1 combines with J gene TRBJ2-1, with D perhaps being TRBD1 or TRBD2 (5 bases each). Trimming pared 7 bases from V and 4 bases from J, leaving 23 bases between. The CDR3 length is 17 residues. Germline V gene sequence: CDR1 MGHRA, CDR2 YSYEKL.

The chain employs TRBV2 and TRBJ2-1; D may be TRBD1 (6 bases). The CDR3 totals 11 residues. V was trimmed by 10 bases and J by 6 bases, leaving 10 bases between them. From germline, CDR1 is SNHLY and CDR2 FYNNEI. DNA for the CDR3: TGTGCCAACCAACAGGGCAATGAGCAGTTCTTC. Protein sequence: CANQQGNEQFF.

This chain connects TRBV6-5 to TRBJ2-5; 9 nucleotides match TRBD1. The CDR3 length is 13 residues. Germline trimming cut 5 bases from V and 11 bases from J; bases unmatched to any gene: 9. From germline, CDR1 is MNHEY and CDR2 SVGAGI. CDR3 in amino acids: CASSTRDRVQQYF. The CDR3 region has the DNA TGTGCCAGCAGTACCCGGGACAGGGTGCAGCAGTACTTC.

V usage is TRBV9 and J usage is TRBJ1-6; D call uncertain. Per the germline V gene, CDR1 is SGDLS and CDR2 is YYNGEE. V was clipped by 2 bases and J by 5 bases, with 8 bases between them. CDR3 length: 14 residues. DNA for the CDR3: TGTGCCAGCAGCGTCCGGACGGATAATTCACCCCTCCACTTT. Its translation: CASSVRTDNSPLHF.

This clonotype was counted only a few times. The rearrangement uses TRBV29-1 and TRBJ2-7; TRBD2 matches 7 bases. This CDR3 contains 13 residues. Germline V gene lookup returns CDR1 SQVTM and CDR2 ANQGSEA. Trimming removed 3 bases from V and 2 bases from J; junction bases left unmatched: 4. The CDR3 region is CSVEAGAPYEQYF. The DNA for the CDR3 is TGCAGCGTTGAGGCGGGAGCCCCCTACGAGCAGTACTTC.

This clonotype was counted only a few times. The V call is TRBV2, the J call TRBJ2-7; the match to TRBD1 covers 12 bases. The CDR3 length is 16 residues. Germline trimming cut 6 bases from V and 4 bases from J; bases unmatched to any gene: 10. CDR1 SNHLY and CDR2 FYNNEI come from the germline V gene. The CDR3 coding sequence is TGTGCCAGCAGAGGGACAGGGGGCTCCACCGGTTACGAGCAGTACTTC. Translated: CASRGTGGSTGYEQYF.

This clonotype has more than one count but fewer than ten. The rearrangement uses TRBV7-8 and TRBJ2-5; D is possibly TRBD1 or TRBD2 (5 bases each). CDR1 and CDR2 (germline): SGHVS, FQNEAQ. There are 14 residues in the CDR3. Trimming stripped 7 bases from V and 3 bases from J, with 15 bases between. CDR3 DNA sequence: TGTGCCAGCACCCGATGGGACGGGAAAGAGACCCAGTACTTC. The encoded protein is CASTRWDGKETQYF. Full variable domain (remainder filled in from reference TRBV7-8 and TRBJ2-5): GAGVSQSPRYKVAKRGQDVALRCDPISGHVSLFWYQQALGQGPEFLTYFQNEAQLDKSGLPSDRFFAERPEGSVSTLKIQRTQQEDSAVYLCASTRWDGKETQYFGPGTRLLVL.

This clonotype was counted only a few times. This chain links TRBV9 with TRBJ1-2; D unresolved. The CDR3 consists of 12 residues. Trimming stripped 3 bases from V and 8 bases from J, with 11 bases between. Germline-derived CDR1 and CDR2 are SGDLS and YYNGEE. The CDR3: CASSGTAVGYTF. CDR3 nucleotide sequence: TGTGCCAGCAGCGGTACGGCAGTGGGCTACACCTTC.

V and J are TRBV7-3 and TRBJ1-1; D unresolved. V was clipped by 5 bases and J by 1 base, with 8 bases between them. CDR1 and CDR2 (germline): SGHTA, FQGTGA. The CDR3 has 13 residues. The chain's CDR3 is CASSAGKNTEAFF. As DNA, the CDR3 is TGTGCCAGCAGCGCCGGGAAGAACACTGAAGCTTTCTTT.

The V call is TRBV27, the J call TRBJ2-5; D is unresolved. The end of the DNA aligns better with TRBJ2-7, so the J call may be wrong. The CDR3 covers 12 residues. The germline gives CDR1 MNHEY, CDR2 SMNVEV (reference sequence). In DNA form, the CDR3 reads TGTGCCAGCCTCGGACGGAACTACGAGCAGTACTTC. It translates to CASLGRNYEQYF.